This T cell receptor (beta chain) was found in a study of T cell responses to AZD1222 COVID-19 vaccine. V was clipped by 5 bases and J by 6 bases, with 9 bases between them. The CDR3 consists of 12 residues. Germline CDR1 MNHEY, CDR2 SMNVEV (reference sequence). General study findings and limits: Spike-specific TCR breadth and depth grew following two AZD1222 doses. Donors were chiefly white British, with a greater number of females, and clonal diversity was perhaps underestimated.

Libraries were prepared by immunoSEQ multiplex PCR; TCRdb keeps only in-frame clonotypes and omits some of them. This repertoire shows around 71,000 clones, 75% to 85% found once; its top ten account for around 15%. This clone was detected a few times. The antigen remains undetermined. The chain uses TRBV27 and TRBJ2-3, with D unresolved. The specimen was peripheral blood, collected 28 days after the second AZD1222 dose. The clonotype comes from an adult who received the AZD1222 COVID-19 vaccine. CDR3 sequence (DNA): TGTGCCAGCAGTCCCCTCTCCGATACGCAGTATTTT. Protein product: CASSPLSDTQYF.